The T cell receptor beta chain under discussion was sequenced for a study of blood T cell repertoires in COVID-19. Study-wide background: The analysed material was cDNA or gDNA that came from T cells, B-cell-depleted T cells, or PBMCs.

Cohort placement rested on clinical history that participants reported themselves. Original processing methods: The authors estimated nucleated cell counts from reference gene primer amplification. TCRdb keeps only in-frame clones here, not all; method: immunoSEQ multiplex PCR. That table is the source of V, J and clone size, and D and trimming were worked out from the DNA. There are 250,000 or so clones in the sample; about 91% occur only once, and 2% to 2.5% lies in the top ten. Trimming at V came to 5 bases and at J to 9 bases, leaving 3 bases not matched to a gene. In germline, CDR1 is WSHSY, CDR2 SAAADI. The CDR3 consists of 14 residues.

Sequences were obtained from PBMCs or T cells enriched from blood (not recorded which). The TCR originated in a woman between 40 and 55 years old with acute COVID-19. The V call is TRBV10-2, the J call TRBJ1-6; TRBD1 matches 11 bases. The CDR3 here is CASSSDRGRSPLHF. The CDR3 nucleotides read TGCGCCAGCAGTTCGGACAGGGGGCGTTCACCCCTCCACTTT.